This T cell receptor (beta chain) was identified in a study of blood T cell repertoires in COVID-19. The repertoire was sequenced with immunoSEQ multiplex PCR; TCRdb's copy has only in-frame clones and lacks some. The data show some 260,000 clones, with roughly 80% seen just once and 4.5% to 5% held by the top ten. Germline V lookup: CDR1 MDHEN, CDR2 SYDVKM. The V gene end was trimmed by 3 bases and the J gene end by 7 bases; junction bases not matched to a gene: 5. CDR3 size: 13 residues. The rearrangement links TRBV28 to TRBJ2-5, with 7 bases matching TRBD2. Specimen: peripheral blood. The TCR originated in a woman of 80 years or more with active or convalescent COVID-19. The CDR3 protein is CASSFYVAGTQYF. CDR3 DNA sequence: TGTGCCAGCAGTTTTTACGTAGCGGGGACCCAGTACTTC.